The source of this TCR beta chain is a study of CD4 T cells in relation to SARS-CoV-2 and coronaviruses. V was pared by 3 bases and J by 6 bases, with 15 bases between. Germline CDR1 SGHTA, CDR2 FQGNSA. The CDR3 totals 15 residues. CD4+ T cells from unexposed donors were obtained before the COVID-19 pandemic (2011-2018). The cells were cultured for over eight days before CD4+ T cells were isolated. A remark on this clone: The antigen is unknown.

Using immunoSEQ multiplex PCR, the repertoire was profiled, and TCRdb retains in-frame clones only, with some absent. The sample includes over 15,000 clones, more than 75% seen only once; the top ten take about a third. Sequenced: CD4+ T cells from PBMCs, cultured in vitro. This clonotype was obtained from a human donor in good health. J is TRBJ2-1 and V is TRBV7-2, with D unresolved. CDR3 DNA sequence: TGTGCCAGCAGCTTTCAAAGATTATATTCCAATGAGCAGTTCTTC. Translated: CASSFQRLYSNEQFF.